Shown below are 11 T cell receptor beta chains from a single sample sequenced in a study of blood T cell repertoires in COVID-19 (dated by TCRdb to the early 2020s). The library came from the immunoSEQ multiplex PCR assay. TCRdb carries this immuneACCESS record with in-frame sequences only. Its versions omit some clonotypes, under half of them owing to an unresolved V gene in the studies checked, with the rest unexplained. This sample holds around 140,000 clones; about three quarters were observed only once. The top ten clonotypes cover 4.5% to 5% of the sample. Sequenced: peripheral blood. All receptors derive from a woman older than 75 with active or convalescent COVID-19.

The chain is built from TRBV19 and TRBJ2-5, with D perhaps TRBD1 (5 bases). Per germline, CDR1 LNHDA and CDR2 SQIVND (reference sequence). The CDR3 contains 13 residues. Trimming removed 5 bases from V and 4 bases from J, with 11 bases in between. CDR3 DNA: TGTGCCAGTAGTCTTCAGGGCGTAGAGACCCAGTACTTC. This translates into CASSLQGVETQYF.

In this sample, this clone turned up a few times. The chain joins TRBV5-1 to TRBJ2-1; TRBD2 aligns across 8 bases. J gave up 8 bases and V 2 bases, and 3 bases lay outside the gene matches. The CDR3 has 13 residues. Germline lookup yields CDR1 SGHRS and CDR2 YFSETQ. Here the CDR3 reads CASSFYGGDEQFF. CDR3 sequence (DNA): TGCGCCAGCAGCTTTTACGGGGGGGATGAGCAGTTCTTC.

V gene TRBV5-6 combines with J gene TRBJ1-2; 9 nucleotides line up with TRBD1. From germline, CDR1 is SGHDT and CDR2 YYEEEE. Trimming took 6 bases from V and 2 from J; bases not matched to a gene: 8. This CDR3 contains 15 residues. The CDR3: CASTLPGQGNYGYTF. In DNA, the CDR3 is TGTGCCAGCACCCTGCCGGGACAGGGAAACTATGGCTACACCTTC. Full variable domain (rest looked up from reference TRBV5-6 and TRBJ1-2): DAGVTQSPTHLIKTRGQQVTLRCSPKSGHDTVSWYQQALGQGPQFIFQYYEEEERQRGNFPDRFSGHQFPNYSSELNVNALLLGDSALYLCASTLPGQGNYGYTFGSGTRLTVV.

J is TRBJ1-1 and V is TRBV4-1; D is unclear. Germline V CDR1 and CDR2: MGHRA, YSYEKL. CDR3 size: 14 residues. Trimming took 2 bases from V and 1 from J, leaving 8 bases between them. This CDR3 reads CASSQRPSNTEAFF. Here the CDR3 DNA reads TGCGCCAGCAGCCAACGTCCCTCGAACACTGAAGCTTTCTTT.

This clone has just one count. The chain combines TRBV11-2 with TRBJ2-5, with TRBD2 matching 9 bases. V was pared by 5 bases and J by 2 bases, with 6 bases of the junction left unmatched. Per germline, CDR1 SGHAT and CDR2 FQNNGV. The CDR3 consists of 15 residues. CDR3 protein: CASSRERGAQETQYF. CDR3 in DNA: TGTGCCAGCAGCCGCGAGCGGGGGGCTCAAGAGACCCAGTACTTC.

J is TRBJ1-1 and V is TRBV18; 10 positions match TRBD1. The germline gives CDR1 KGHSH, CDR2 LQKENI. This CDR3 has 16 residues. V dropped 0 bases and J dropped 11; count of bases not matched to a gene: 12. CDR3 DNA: TGTGCCAGCTCACCACCGGCCGGGACAGGGGCGATTTTGGCTTTCTTT. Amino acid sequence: CASSPPAGTGAILAFF. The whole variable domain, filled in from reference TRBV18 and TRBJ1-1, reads NAGVMQNPRHLVRRRGQEARLRCSPMKGHSHVYWYRQLPEEGLKFMVYLQKENIIDESGMPKERFSAEFPKEGPSILRIQQVVRGDSAAYFCASSPPAGTGAILAFFGQGTRLTVV.

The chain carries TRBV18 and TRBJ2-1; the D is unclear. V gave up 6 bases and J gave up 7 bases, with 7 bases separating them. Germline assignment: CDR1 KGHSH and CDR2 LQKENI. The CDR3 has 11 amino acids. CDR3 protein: CASSPSNEQFF. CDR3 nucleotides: TGTGCCAGCTCTCCTTCTAATGAGCAGTTCTTC.

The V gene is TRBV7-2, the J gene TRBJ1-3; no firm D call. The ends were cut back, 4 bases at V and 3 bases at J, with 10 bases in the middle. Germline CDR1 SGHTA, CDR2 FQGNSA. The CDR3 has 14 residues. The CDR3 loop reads CASSSVRDGNTIYF. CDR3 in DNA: TGTGCCAGCAGCTCCGTGAGGGATGGAAACACCATATATTTT.

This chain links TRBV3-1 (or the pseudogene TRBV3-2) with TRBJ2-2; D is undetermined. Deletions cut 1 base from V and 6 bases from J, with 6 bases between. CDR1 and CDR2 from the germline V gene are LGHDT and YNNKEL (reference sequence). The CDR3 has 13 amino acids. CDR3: CASSQAYSGELFF. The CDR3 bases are TGTGCCAGCAGCCAAGCTTATTCCGGGGAGCTGTTTTTT.

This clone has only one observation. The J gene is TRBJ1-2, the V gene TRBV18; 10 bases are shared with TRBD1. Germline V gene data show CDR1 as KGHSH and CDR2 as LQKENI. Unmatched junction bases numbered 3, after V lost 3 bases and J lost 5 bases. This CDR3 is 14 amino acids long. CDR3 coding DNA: TGTGCCAGCTCACCGGACAGGGGGGCATATGGCTACACCTTC. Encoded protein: CASSPDRGAYGYTF.

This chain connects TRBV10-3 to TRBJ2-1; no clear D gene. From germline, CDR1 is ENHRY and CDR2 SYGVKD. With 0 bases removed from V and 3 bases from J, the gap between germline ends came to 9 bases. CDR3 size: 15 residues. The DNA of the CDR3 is TGTGCCATCAGTGAGTCGAGTACAGTCTACAATGAGCAGTTCTTC. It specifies CAISESSTVYNEQFF.